What follows is one TCR beta chain and its context. The target of this receptor is not known. Within one base of it there is no much larger clone, and no base qualities were kept. The data originate from a study of T cell responses to AZD1222 COVID-19 vaccine (dated by TCRdb to about 2021). Describing the broader study: TCR sequencing was performed for approximately 240 trial participants, of whom 200 to 220 were given two doses of AZD1222 and around 25 were given two doses of MenACWY control vaccine. Trial participants were enrolled into age subgroups of 18-55, 56-69 and 70-plus years, which contained about 160, 30 and 59 TCR-sequenced participants, respectively.

The cysteine opens and the phenylalanine closes a CDR3 of 16 amino acids. Only the CDR3 DNA stays, 48 bases, in frame from base 1. V is pared back by 3 bases and J by 0 bases, with 15 bases lying between the germline termini. According to the germline V gene, CDR1 reads MGHDK and CDR2 reads SYGVNS. What the time point label conveys for this sample: about 28 days (+/-7) after the second vaccine dose. AZD1222 recipients whose second dose came at about 4 weeks and those whose second dose came at about 12 weeks were combined into one group, since spike-specific TCR depth and breadth did not differ between the two schedules. The vaccinee samples were drawn from two UK trials, COV001 and COV002, one of which was a single-blind randomized controlled phase 2/3 trial testing AZD1222 (ChAdOx1 nCoV-19) in healthy adults. For TCRbeta chain sequencing, PBMC samples from trial participants were taken at day 0 and at day 28 after the second dose.

The CDR3 regions of human TCRbeta chains were analyzed by immunosequencing. In the authors' own workflow: Repertoire TCRs were matched against a reference library of SARS-CoV-2-specific TCRs generated with the MIRA antigen-specificity platform. Breadth was defined as the fraction of unique TCRs that were SARS-CoV-2-associated. Depth was defined as the fraction of total T cells that were SARS-CoV-2-associated. Each spike-specific TCR was assigned to its reactive spike region and to a CD4 or CD8 class using the MIRA data. Log10-transformed breadth and depth values were compared by one-way ANOVA with Sidak's multiple comparisons tests. The immuneACCESS repertoire file appears here via TCRdb, limited to in-frame rearrangements. These files lack a portion of the clones; in checked studies, under half of the deficit traces to unresolved V genes, and the cause of the others is not known. From that table come the V and J calls and clone size; the DNA was used to work out D and trimming. This sample comprises about 84,000 clones, around 85% of them detected only once. The top ten constitute around 10% of the sample.

General conclusions and limits of the study: The vaccine-associated CD4 TCRs covered the entire spike protein, and the dominant responses fell in regions 160-218 and 743-854. Conclusions about previously exposed vaccinees were limited because only a handful of AZD1222 recipients were SARS-CoV-2 seropositive at baseline. A significant rise in spike-specific TCR breadth and depth was observed after two AZD1222 doses relative to day 0 and relative to MenACWY recipients. Reportedly, close to half of the unique spike-specific TCRs recognized epitopes lying outside the regions that are mutated in the B.1.351 and B.1.1.7 variants. The 56-69-year group was small, and its depth increase did not reach significance, likely because of low power. Participants were mostly white British and included more females than males, and it was suggested by the authors that clonal diversity may have been underestimated. Because no samples from the day 14 peak response were available, repertoires could be characterized only after the peak T cell response.

Sample: peripheral blood, taken 28 days after the second AZD1222 dose. The chain is encoded by TRBV25-1 joined to TRBJ2-7; TRBD1 is perhaps the D gene, given 5 matching bases. The TCR originated in an adult who received the AZD1222 COVID-19 vaccine. The DNA is TGTGCCAGCAGTGATTACAGGACAAGAGCCTCCTACGAGCAGTACTTC. This encodes CASSDYRTRASYEQYF.